These 29 T cell receptor beta chains originate from one sample sequenced in a study of early T cells in non-severe SARS-CoV-2 infection. TCRdb re-analysed the 5' RACE reads in MiXCR, keeping a single row per CDR3 protein. The table lists 50,000 to 60,000 distinct CDR3 sequences, 9.5% to 11% of them singletons, with about 12% in the top ten. Sequenced sample: whole blood. These receptors all stem from an adult who was a healthcare worker with PCR-confirmed SARS-CoV-2 infection or an uninfected control (not recorded which).

V usage is TRBV7-8 and J usage is TRBJ1-5; no firm D call. V was trimmed by 0 bases and J by 3 bases, leaving 6 bases between them. Germline CDR1 is SGHVS and CDR2 is FQNEAQ. The CDR3 is made up of 14 amino acids. The CDR3 is CASSLAGINQPQHF. CDR3 DNA sequence: TGTGCCAGCAGCTTAGCAGGGATCAATCAGCCCCAGCATTTT.

The chain employs TRBV27 and TRBJ2-1; D is ambiguous. Deletions cut 6 bases from V and 0 bases from J, with 12 bases between. This CDR3 has 15 residues. Germline CDR1 is MNHEY and CDR2 is SMNVEV (reference sequence). Written as DNA, the CDR3 is TGTGCCAGCAGACCCCCATCAAGCTCCTACAATGAGCAGTTCTTC. This translates into CASRPPSSSYNEQFF.

The table lists this clonotype with many counts. The chain links TRBV28 to TRBJ2-1; D is unresolved. CDR1 is MDHEN and CDR2 is SYDVKM in the germline V gene. This CDR3 spans 12 amino acids. The V end was cut by 4 bases, the J end by 8 bases, with 9 bases between. Written as DNA, the CDR3 is TGTGCCAGCAGTTCCGTTAGGGATGAGCAGTTCTTC. This gives the protein CASSSVRDEQFF.

The chain has TRBV28 and TRBJ2-1, with 11 bases that match TRBD2. The CDR3 consists of 15 residues. J lost 12 bases, V lost 10 bases, and 17 bases had no gene match. The germline V gene has CDR1 MDHEN and CDR2 SYDVKM. DNA of the CDR3: TGTGCCATCCCCCCTACTAGCGGGAGAGCGGAATCGCAGTTCTTC. This codes for CAIPPTSGRAESQFF.

This clonotype was seen a few times. J is TRBJ2-1 and V is TRBV23-1, with TRBD2 matching 11 bases. TRBV23-1 is recorded as an ORF, its role being uncertain. The trim removed 10 bases at V and 5 bases at J, leaving 10 bases unmatched. The CDR3 is made up of 15 amino acids. CDR3 sequence: CATLPGLAADNEQFF. In DNA, the CDR3 is TGCGCCACCCTTCCGGGACTAGCGGCCGACAATGAGCAGTTCTTC.

This chain connects TRBV29-1 to TRBJ2-3, with 8 bases matching TRBD2. The V gene's germline CDR1 is SQVTM and CDR2 ANQGSEA. This CDR3 has 14 residues. J was trimmed by 5 bases and V by 5 bases; bases with no gene match: 9. The CDR3 region is CSVLAGLGEDTQYF. The CDR3 region has the DNA TGCAGCGTTCTAGCGGGTCTAGGGGAAGATACGCAGTATTTT.

The gene calls are TRBV7-3 and TRBJ1-1; a weak D match, TRBD1 (5 bases). Trimming pared 1 base from V and 4 bases from J, leaving 10 bases between. Germline CDR1 and CDR2: SGHTA and FQGTGA. This CDR3 is 14 amino acids long. The CDR3 protein is CASSLSGRGTEAFF. CDR3 nucleotides: TGTGCCAGCAGCTTAAGTGGTAGGGGCACTGAAGCTTTCTTT.

On this clonotype: An end of the junction differs from the germline gene, which may be a read error. The chain carries TRBV6-2 or TRBV6-3 and TRBJ2-5; D is undetermined. Germline loops: CDR1 MNHEY, CDR2 SVGEGT. The CDR3 extends over 11 amino acids. The CDR3 is CASRYQETLYF. For the CDR3, the DNA is TGTGCCAGCAGGTACCAAGAGACCCTGTACTTC.

This clonotype has ten or more counts. The rearrangement joins TRBV29-1 to TRBJ1-2, with 7 bases that match TRBD1. CDR1 and CDR2 (germline): SQVTM, ANQGSEA. The CDR3 has 12 residues. CDR3 DNA sequence: TGCAGTGACACACCGACAGGGCATAGCTACACCTTC. As protein: CSDTPTGHSYTF.

This clonotype was observed a few times. In DNA, the CDR3 is TGTGCCACCAGTGCCCCTACCGGGACAGGGGTTGGATACGAGCAGTACTTC. It translates to CATSAPTGTGVGYEQYF. This chain uses TRBV24-1 with TRBJ2-7; 10 bases match TRBD1. V lost 5 bases and J lost 4; bases outside the gene matches: 13. Germline CDR1 and CDR2: KGHDR and SFDVKD. The CDR3 extends over 17 amino acids.

This clonotype was counted many times. The CDR3 region is CSVEGGGGTEAFF. The CDR3 coding sequence is TGCAGTGTTGAGGGCGGCGGTGGGACTGAAGCTTTCTTT. The V call is TRBV20-1, the J call TRBJ1-1, with unresolved D. V gave up 7 bases and J gave up 5 bases, with 17 bases separating them. Germline values: CDR1 DFQATT, CDR2 SNEGSKA (reference sequence). The CDR3 loop spans 13 amino acids.

This clonotype was counted at least ten times. This chain joins TRBV24-1 and TRBJ2-1; D tentatively fits TRBD1 or TRBD2 (6 bases each). In germline, CDR1 is KGHDR, CDR2 SFDVKD. V lost 2 bases to trimming and J lost 6 bases, with 16 bases between them. The CDR3 runs to 16 residues. The CDR3 DNA is TGTGCCACCAGTGATTCCCTATCGGGGGCCAGCAATGAGCAGTTCTTC. Translated, it gives CATSDSLSGASNEQFF.

This clonotype was seen at least ten times. This sequence joins TRBV6-2 or TRBV6-3 and TRBJ2-3, with D possibly being TRBD1 or TRBD2 (5 bases each). Germline-derived CDR1 and CDR2 are MNHEY and SVGEGT. Trimming removed 7 bases from V and 4 bases from J, with 18 bases in between. The length of the CDR3 is 15 residues. The CDR3 protein is CASTKNSTGPDTQYF. In nucleotides, the CDR3 is TGTGCCAGCACCAAAAACTCGACGGGGCCAGATACGCAGTATTTT.

The table lists this clonotype with many counts. The chain joins TRBV5-4 to TRBJ1-5, with D possibly TRBD1 on 5 matching bases. Germline CDR1 reads SGHNT; CDR2 reads YYREEE (reference sequence). V lost 0 bases, J lost 4 bases, and 11 bases lay in between. The CDR3 length is 15 residues. The CDR3 region has the DNA TGTGCCAGCAGCTTGGCCGGGGCACCGAATCAGCCCCAGCATTTT. Encoded protein: CASSLAGAPNQPQHF.

This clonotype was counted only a few times. The V gene is TRBV6-2 or TRBV6-3, the J gene TRBJ1-3; D possibly corresponds to TRBD1 (5 bases). Germline CDR1 is MNHEY and CDR2 is SVGEGT. The CDR3 spans 13 residues. The V and J ends lost 0 bases and 10 bases respectively, with 10 bases between them. The CDR3 protein is CASSYSTEGTIYF. The CDR3 nucleotides are TGTGCCAGCAGTTACTCGACTGAGGGGACCATATATTTT.

The sample holds many counts of this clonotype. In nucleotides, the CDR3 is TGTGCCAGCAGCTTGGTTCGCCAGACGAACACTGAAGCTTTCTTT. This translates into CASSLVRQTNTEAFF. The chain joins TRBV5-4 to TRBJ1-1, with D hard to call. This CDR3 contains 15 residues. V was cut by 0 bases and J by 1 base, with 10 bases left in between. CDR1 is SGHNT and CDR2 is YYREEE in the germline V gene (reference sequence).

This clonotype was detected many times. The V gene is TRBV24-1, the J gene TRBJ1-5; D possibly corresponds to TRBD1 (6 bases). V gave up 8 bases and J gave up 4 bases, with 8 bases separating them. Germline CDR1 and CDR2: KGHDR and SFDVKD. CDR3 length: 12 amino acids. The CDR3 loop reads CATNQGNQPQHF. In DNA, the CDR3 is TGTGCCACCAACCAGGGGAATCAGCCCCAGCATTTT.

This clonotype was detected once. V usage is TRBV7-9 and J usage is TRBJ1-1; D call uncertain. Trimming removed 4 bases from V and 4 bases from J, with 10 bases in between. CDR1 is SEHNR and CDR2 is FQNEAQ in the germline V gene (reference sequence). The CDR3 contains 13 residues. The CDR3 DNA reads as TGTGCCAGCAGCTCCGCTGTCGGCACTGAAGCTTTCTTT. It encodes CASSSAVGTEAFF.

This clonotype was detected ten times or more. V is TRBV7-8 and J is TRBJ2-1, with 7 bases lining up with TRBD2. Trimming cost V 1 base and J 7 bases; bases outside gene matches: 7. There are 15 residues in the CDR3. Germline lookup yields CDR1 SGHVS and CDR2 FQNEAQ. DNA for the CDR3: TGTGCCAGCAGCTTAGTCGGGAGGTCTGGGAATGAGCAGTTCTTC. Translated, it gives CASSLVGRSGNEQFF.

There are a few counts of this clonotype. The rearrangement joins TRBV7-2 to TRBJ2-5, with 9 bases matching TRBD1. Germline V gene lookup returns CDR1 SGHTA and CDR2 FQGNSA. The CDR3 runs 17 residues. V was clipped by 0 bases and J by 1 base; unmatched bases: 6. The CDR3 here is CASSLALGQGTQETQYF. CDR3 in DNA: TGTGCCAGCAGCTTAGCCCTCGGACAGGGGACCCAAGAGACCCAGTACTTC.

The chain recombines TRBV7-9 with TRBJ2-5; D might be TRBD2 (5 bases). The CDR3 loop spans 15 amino acids. Germline values: CDR1 SEHNR, CDR2 FQNEAQ (reference sequence). With 2 bases removed from V and 2 bases from J, the gap between germline ends came to 12 bases. DNA of the CDR3: TGTGCCAGCAGCTTATTCCTGAGGGTACAAGAGACCCAGTACTTC. Protein: CASSLFLRVQETQYF.

This clonotype was seen at least ten times. The chain is built from TRBV20-1 and TRBJ2-5; no definite D call. This CDR3 region has 14 residues. The V and J ends lost 0 bases and 6 bases respectively, with 14 bases between them. CDR1 is DFQATT and CDR2 is SNEGSKA in the germline V gene (reference sequence). As DNA, the CDR3 is TGCAGTGCTAGAGATATAAGGGCCCCTCAGACCCAGTACTTC. Its translation is CSARDIRAPQTQYF.

This clonotype was observed a single time. V usage is TRBV7-2 and J usage is TRBJ2-2; D is unclear. The germline V gene has CDR1 SGHTA and CDR2 FQGNSA. V was cut by 1 base and J by 8 bases, with 11 bases left in between. The CDR3 length is 14 residues. Here the CDR3 DNA reads TGTGCCAGCAGCTTAGTAAGGTCGAGGGGGGAGCTGTTTTTT. Its protein product is CASSLVRSRGELFF.

This clonotype was recorded at least ten times. The chain is built from TRBV7-2 and TRBJ2-7; no reliable D call. CDR1 is SGHTA, CDR2 FQGNSA, per germline. The CDR3 has 14 amino acids. The ends were cut back, 1 base at V and 2 bases at J, with 9 bases in the middle. CDR3: CASSLVLDAYEQYF. CDR3 DNA sequence: TGTGCCAGCAGCTTAGTGCTAGATGCCTACGAGCAGTACTTC.

This clonotype was seen repeatedly, ten times or more. The chain recombines TRBV7-2 with TRBJ2-3; 7 bases line up with TRBD2. Per germline, CDR1 SGHTA and CDR2 FQGNSA. The CDR3 runs 16 residues. V trimming: 1 base; J trimming: 0 bases; junction bases outside the gene matches: 4. The CDR3 loop reads CASSLGLAVSTDTQYF. The CDR3 coding sequence is TGTGCCAGCAGCTTAGGGCTAGCGGTTAGCACAGATACGCAGTATTTT. The variable domain in full, completed from reference TRBV7-2 and TRBJ2-3, reads GAGVSQSPSNKVTEKGKDVELRCDPISGHTALYWYRQSLGQGLEFLIYFQGNSAPDKSGLPSDRFSAERTGGSVSTLTIQRTQQEDSAVYLCASSLGLAVSTDTQYFGPGTRLTVL.

This clonotype was detected many times. The chain joins TRBV6-4 to TRBJ2-1, with D perhaps TRBD2 (9 bases). Germline values: CDR1 MRHNA, CDR2 SNTAGT. CDR3 length equals 16 residues. The V gene lost 3 bases and the J gene lost 8 bases, with 20 bases spanning the gap. The CDR3 spells CASSEGRGLAGHEQFF. The CDR3 region has the DNA TGTGCCAGCAGTGAAGGCAGGGGGCTAGCGGGACATGAGCAGTTCTTC.

This chain connects TRBV6-6 to TRBJ2-7, with a tentative D call TRBD1 (5 bases). The CDR3 has 12 residues. Trimming pared 5 bases from V and 2 bases from J, leaving 7 bases between. Germline-derived CDR1 and CDR2 are MNHNY and SVGAGI (reference sequence). The CDR3 spells CASSARAYEQYF. DNA for the CDR3: TGTGCCAGCAGTGCCAGGGCCTACGAGCAGTACTTC.

J is TRBJ1-5 and V is TRBV12-3 or TRBV12-4; no clear D gene. Deletions cut 3 bases from V and 7 bases from J, with 13 bases between. CDR3 length: 14 amino acids. The CDR3 reads CASSLGAGKQPQHF. The CDR3, as DNA: TGTGCCAGCAGTTTGGGTGCGGGAAAACAGCCCCAGCATTTT.

This clonotype was recorded a few times. V usage is TRBV6-2 or TRBV6-3 and J usage is TRBJ1-1, with 10 bases identical to TRBD1. V was pared by 2 bases and J by 8 bases, with 17 bases of the junction left unmatched. The CDR3 runs to 18 residues. Germline V CDR1 and CDR2: MNHEY, SVGEGT. The CDR3 bases are TGTGCCAGCAGTTACCCCCGCGTTGGGACAGGGGCCAGAGAGGAAGCTTTCTTT. Its translation is CASSYPRVGTGAREEAFF.